Sequencing of this TCR beta chain was carried out in a study of T cell responses to AZD1222 COVID-19 vaccine. Produced via immunoSEQ multiplex PCR; TCRdb's table is partial and in-frame only. This table holds approximately 90,000 clones, 90% found once. General study points: AZD1222 recipients seropositive at baseline numbered only 5 to 7. Receipt of two AZD1222 doses was followed by a rise in Spike-specific TCR breadth and depth. Reportedly, nearly half the spike-specific TCRs target unmutated variant regions.

Trimming took 3 bases from V and 8 from J, leaving 7 bases between them. CDR1 and CDR2 (germline): DFQATT, SNEGSKA (reference sequence). The CDR3 has 11 residues. A note on this clone: Its specificity is not known.

The origin of this receptor is an adult in good health. This chain uses TRBV20-1 with TRBJ1-4, with a tentative D call TRBD1 (5 bases). Here the sequenced sample was peripheral blood, taken on day 0 of AZD1222 vaccination. CDR3 DNA sequence: TGCAGTGCTAGCAGGGACGAAAAACTGTTTTTT. It specifies CSASRDEKLFF.